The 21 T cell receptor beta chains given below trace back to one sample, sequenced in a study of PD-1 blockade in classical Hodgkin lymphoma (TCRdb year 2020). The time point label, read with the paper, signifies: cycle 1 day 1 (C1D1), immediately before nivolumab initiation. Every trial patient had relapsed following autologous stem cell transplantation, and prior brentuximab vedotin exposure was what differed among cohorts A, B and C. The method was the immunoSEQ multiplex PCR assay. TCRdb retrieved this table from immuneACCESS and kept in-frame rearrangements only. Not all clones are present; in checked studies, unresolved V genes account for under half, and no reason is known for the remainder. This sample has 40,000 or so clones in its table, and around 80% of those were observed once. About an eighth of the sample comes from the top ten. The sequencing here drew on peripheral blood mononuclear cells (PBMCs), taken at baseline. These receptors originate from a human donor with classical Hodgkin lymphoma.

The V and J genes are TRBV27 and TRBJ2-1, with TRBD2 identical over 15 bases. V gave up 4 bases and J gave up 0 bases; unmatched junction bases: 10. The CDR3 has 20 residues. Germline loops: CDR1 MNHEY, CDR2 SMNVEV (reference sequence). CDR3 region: CASSSPLGLAGGFSYNEQFF. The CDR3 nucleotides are TGTGCCAGCAGTTCCCCTCTGGGACTAGCGGGGGGCTTCTCCTACAATGAGCAGTTCTTC.

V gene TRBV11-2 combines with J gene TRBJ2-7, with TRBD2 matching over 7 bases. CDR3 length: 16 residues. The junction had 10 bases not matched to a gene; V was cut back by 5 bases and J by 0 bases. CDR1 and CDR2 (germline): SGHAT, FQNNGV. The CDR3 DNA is TGTGCCAGCAGCACCCGCTTGGGAGGGCACTCCTACGAGCAGTACTTC. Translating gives CASSTRLGGHSYEQYF. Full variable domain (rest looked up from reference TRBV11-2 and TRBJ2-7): EAGVAQSPRYKIIEKRQSVAFWCNPISGHATLYWYQQILGQGPKLLIQFQNNGVVDDSQLPKDRFSAERLKGVDSTLKIQPAKLEDSAVYLCASSTRLGGHSYEQYFGPGTRLTVT.

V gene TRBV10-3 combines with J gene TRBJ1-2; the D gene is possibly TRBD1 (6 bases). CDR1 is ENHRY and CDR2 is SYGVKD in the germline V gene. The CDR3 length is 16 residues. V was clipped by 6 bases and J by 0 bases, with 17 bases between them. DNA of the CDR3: TGTGCCATCAGGGGGACACGTTTGGTAGCTAACTATGGCTACACCTTC. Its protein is CAIRGTRLVANYGYTF.

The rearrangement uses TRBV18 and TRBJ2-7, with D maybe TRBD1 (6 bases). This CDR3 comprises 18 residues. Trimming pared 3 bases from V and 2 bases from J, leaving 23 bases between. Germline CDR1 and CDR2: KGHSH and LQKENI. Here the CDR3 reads CASSPRETGYSRAYEQYF. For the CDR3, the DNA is TGTGCCAGCTCACCCCGGGAAACAGGGTATAGTCGGGCCTACGAGCAGTACTTC.

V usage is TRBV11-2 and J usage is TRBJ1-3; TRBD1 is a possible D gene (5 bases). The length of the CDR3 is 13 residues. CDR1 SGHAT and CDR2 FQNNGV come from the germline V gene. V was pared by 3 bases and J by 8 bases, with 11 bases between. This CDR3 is CASSFQRGDTIYF. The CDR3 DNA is TGTGCCAGCAGCTTCCAGAGGGGAGACACCATATATTTT.

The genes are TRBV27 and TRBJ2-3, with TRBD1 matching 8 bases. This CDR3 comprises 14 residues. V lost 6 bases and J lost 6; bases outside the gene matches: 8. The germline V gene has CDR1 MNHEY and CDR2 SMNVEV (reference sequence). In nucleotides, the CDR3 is TGTGCCAGCAGGGTGGACAGGGATAGGGATACGCAGTATTTT. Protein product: CASRVDRDRDTQYF.

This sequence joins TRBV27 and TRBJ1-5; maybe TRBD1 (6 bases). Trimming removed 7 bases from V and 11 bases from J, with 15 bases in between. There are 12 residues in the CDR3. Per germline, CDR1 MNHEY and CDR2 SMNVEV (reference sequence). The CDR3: CASNSTGKAQHF. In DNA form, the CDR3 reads TGTGCCAGCAACTCTACAGGGAAGGCCCAGCATTTT.

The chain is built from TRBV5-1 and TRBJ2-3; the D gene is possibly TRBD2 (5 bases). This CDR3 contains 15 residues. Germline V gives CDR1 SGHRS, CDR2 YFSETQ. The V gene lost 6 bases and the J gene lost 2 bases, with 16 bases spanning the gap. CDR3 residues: CASTWTRGFTDTQYF. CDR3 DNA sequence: TGCGCCAGCACCTGGACGAGAGGGTTCACAGATACGCAGTATTTT.

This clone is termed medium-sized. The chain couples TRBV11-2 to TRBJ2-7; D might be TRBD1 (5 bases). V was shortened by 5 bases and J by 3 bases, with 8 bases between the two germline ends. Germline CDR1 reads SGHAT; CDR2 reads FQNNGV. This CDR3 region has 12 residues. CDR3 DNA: TGTGCCAGCAGCCAGGACAACTACGAGCAGTACTTC. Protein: CASSQDNYEQYF.

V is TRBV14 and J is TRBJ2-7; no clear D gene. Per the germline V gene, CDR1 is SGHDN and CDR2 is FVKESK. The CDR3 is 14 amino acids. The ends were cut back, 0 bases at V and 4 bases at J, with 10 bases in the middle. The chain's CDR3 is CASSQEPLSYEQYF. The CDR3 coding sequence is TGTGCCAGCAGCCAAGAACCGCTGTCTTACGAGCAGTACTTC.

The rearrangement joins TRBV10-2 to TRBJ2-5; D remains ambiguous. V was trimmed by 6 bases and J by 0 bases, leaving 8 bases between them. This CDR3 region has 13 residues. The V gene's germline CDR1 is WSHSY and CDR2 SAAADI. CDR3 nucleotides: TGCGCCAGCAGCCGACTCAACCAAGAGACCCAGTACTTC. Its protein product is CASSRLNQETQYF.

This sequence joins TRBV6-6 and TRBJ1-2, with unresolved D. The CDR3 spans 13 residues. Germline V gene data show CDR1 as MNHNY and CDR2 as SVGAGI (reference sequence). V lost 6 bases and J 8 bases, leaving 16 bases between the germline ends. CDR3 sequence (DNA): TGTGCCAGCAGCAACCCCTTAGGCGGAGGCTACACCTTC. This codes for CASSNPLGGGYTF.

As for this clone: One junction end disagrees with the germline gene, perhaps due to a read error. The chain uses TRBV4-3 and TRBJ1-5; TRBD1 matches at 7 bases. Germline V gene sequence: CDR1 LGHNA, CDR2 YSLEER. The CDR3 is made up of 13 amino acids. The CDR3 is CASSQDKAGTVFF. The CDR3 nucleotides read TGCGCCAGCAGCCAAGATAAAGCCGGGACAGTGTTTTTT.

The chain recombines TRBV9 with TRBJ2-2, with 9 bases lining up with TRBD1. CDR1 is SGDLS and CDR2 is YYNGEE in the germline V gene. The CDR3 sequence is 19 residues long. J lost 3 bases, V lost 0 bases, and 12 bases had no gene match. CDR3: CASSVVFGLGQGYTGELFF. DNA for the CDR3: TGTGCCAGCAGCGTAGTGTTTGGGTTAGGACAGGGGTACACCGGGGAGCTGTTTTTT.

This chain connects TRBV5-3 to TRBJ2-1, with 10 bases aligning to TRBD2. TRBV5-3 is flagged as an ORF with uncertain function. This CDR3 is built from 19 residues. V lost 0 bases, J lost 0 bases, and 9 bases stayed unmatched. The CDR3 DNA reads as TGTGCCAGAAGCTTGGAGGTACTAGCGGGGCGATACTCCTACAATGAGCAGTTCTTC. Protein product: CARSLEVLAGRYSYNEQFF.

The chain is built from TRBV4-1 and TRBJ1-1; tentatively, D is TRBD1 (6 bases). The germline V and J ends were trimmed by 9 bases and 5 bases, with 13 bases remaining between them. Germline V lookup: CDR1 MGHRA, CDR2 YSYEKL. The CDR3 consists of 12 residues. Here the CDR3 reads CASSRGFTEAFF. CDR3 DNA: TGCGCCAGTTCCAGGGGATTTACTGAAGCTTTCTTT.

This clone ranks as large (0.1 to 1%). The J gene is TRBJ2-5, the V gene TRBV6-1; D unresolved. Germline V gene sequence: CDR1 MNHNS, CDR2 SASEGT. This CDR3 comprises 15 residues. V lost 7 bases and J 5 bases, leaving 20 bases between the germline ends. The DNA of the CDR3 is TGTGCCAGCACCTCCACTAACGGAATGCGGGAGACCCAGTACTTC. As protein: CASTSTNGMRETQYF.

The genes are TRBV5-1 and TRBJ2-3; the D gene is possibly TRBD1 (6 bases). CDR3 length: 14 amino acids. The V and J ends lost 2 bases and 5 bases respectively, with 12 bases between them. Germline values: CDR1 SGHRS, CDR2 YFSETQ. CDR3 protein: CASSLGGGEDTQYF. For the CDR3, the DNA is TGCGCCAGCAGCTTAGGGGGTGGTGAAGATACGCAGTATTTT. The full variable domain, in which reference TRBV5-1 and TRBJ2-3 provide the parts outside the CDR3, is KAGVTQTPRYLIKTRGQQVTLSCSPISGHRSVSWYQQTPGQGLQFLFEYFSETQRNKGNFPGRFSGRQFSNSRSEMNVSTLELGDSALYLCASSLGGGEDTQYFGPGTRLTVL.

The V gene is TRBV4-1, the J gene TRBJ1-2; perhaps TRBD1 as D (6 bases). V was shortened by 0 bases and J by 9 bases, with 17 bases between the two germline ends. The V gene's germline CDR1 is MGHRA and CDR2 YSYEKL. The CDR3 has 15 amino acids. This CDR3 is CASSQETGWTRSYTF. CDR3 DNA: TGCGCCAGCAGCCAAGAGACAGGTTGGACAAGGAGCTACACCTTC.

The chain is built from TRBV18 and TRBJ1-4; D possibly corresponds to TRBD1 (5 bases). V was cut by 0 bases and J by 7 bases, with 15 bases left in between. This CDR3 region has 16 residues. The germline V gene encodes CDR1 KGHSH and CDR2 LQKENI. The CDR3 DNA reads TGTGCCAGCTCACCACCGGGGCGGAGGGCCGGTGAAAAACTGTTTTTT. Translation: CASSPPGRRAGEKLFF.

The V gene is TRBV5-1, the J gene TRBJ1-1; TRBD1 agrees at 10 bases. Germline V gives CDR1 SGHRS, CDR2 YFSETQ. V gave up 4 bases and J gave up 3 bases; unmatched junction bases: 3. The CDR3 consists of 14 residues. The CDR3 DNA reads TGCGCCAGCAGCCTGGACAGGGGGGACACTGAAGCTTTCTTT. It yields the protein CASSLDRGDTEAFF. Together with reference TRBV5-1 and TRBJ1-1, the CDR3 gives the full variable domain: KAGVTQTPRYLIKTRGQQVTLSCSPISGHRSVSWYQQTPGQGLQFLFEYFSETQRNKGNFPGRFSGRQFSNSRSEMNVSTLELGDSALYLCASSLDRGDTEAFFGQGTRLTVV.